Sequencing of this T cell receptor (beta chain) was carried out in a study of blood T cells in healthy people across ages. This CDR3 has 14 amino acids. Germline CDR1 and CDR2: KGHDR and SFDVKD. V lost 1 base and J 4 bases, leaving 8 bases between the germline ends. The second PCR ran 7 to 11 cycles with a sample-barcoded 5' primer and J-beta primers. TCRdb passed the 5' RACE reads through MiXCR, listing each CDR3 protein once. Seen here are some 700,000 distinct CDR3 sequences, 22% observed once, and the top ten hold 20% to 25%. Donors gave 8 to 10 milliliters of peripheral blood apiece. The authors isolated at least 7 million PBMCs per sample.

The receptor's source is a man in his 70s in good health. Source material: blood. This chain connects TRBV24-1 to TRBJ2-3; the D gene is possibly TRBD2 (5 bases). CDR3 DNA: TGTGCCACCAGTGATTTTACTAGGGCAGATACGCAGTATTTT. Protein: CATSDFTRADTQYF.